Shown below are 32 T cell receptor beta chains from a single sample sequenced in a study of blood T cell repertoires in COVID-19. This table comes from immunoSEQ multiplex PCR, and its TCRdb copy is limited to in-frame clones, with some not included. The table records approximately 140,000 clones, about 81% of them present only once. The sequenced sample was PBMCs or T cells enriched from blood (not recorded which). All receptors come from a man aged 35 to 55 with acute COVID-19.

The rearrangement uses TRBV7-3 and TRBJ2-3; the D gene is possibly TRBD2 (6 bases). Trimming took 1 base from V and 4 from J, leaving 15 bases between them. Germline assignment: CDR1 SGHTA and CDR2 FQGTGA. The CDR3 runs to 16 residues. CDR3 in DNA: TGTGCCAGCAGCTTAAATGGAGGGTATCGATCAGATACGCAGTATTTT. It specifies CASSLNGGYRSDTQYF.

V and J are TRBV18 and TRBJ2-7; D perhaps matches TRBD2 (6 bases). The ends were cut back, 3 bases at V and 6 bases at J, with 15 bases in the middle. CDR1 is KGHSH, CDR2 LQKENI, per germline. The CDR3 extends over 14 amino acids. CDR3 coding DNA: TGTGCCAGCTCACCTAGGGACTTAGGGGTCGAGCAGTACTTC. It is translated as CASSPRDLGVEQYF.

In its sample, this clone was seen once. Written as DNA, the CDR3 is TGTGCCACCGCCTGGGCTAGCGGGAGGGCGAACGGGGAGCTGTTTTTT. It encodes CATAWASGRANGELFF. This chain joins TRBV15 and TRBJ2-2; 12 nucleotides agree with TRBD2. CDR1 and CDR2 (germline): LNHNV, YYDKDF (reference sequence). The CDR3 is 16 residues long. With 8 bases clipped from V and 7 bases from J, the junction kept 11 bases outside the gene matches.

V and J are TRBV6-5 and TRBJ1-3; D is undetermined. Germline CDR1 and CDR2: MNHEY and SVGAGI. V was clipped by 0 bases and J by 0 bases, with 9 bases between them. The CDR3 totals 16 residues. The chain's CDR3 is CASSYSLQFSGNTIYF. As DNA, the CDR3 is TGTGCCAGCAGTTACTCTTTACAGTTCTCTGGAAACACCATATATTTT.

CDR3 protein: CATSDSAGTGDTTAQHF. For the CDR3, the DNA is TGTGCCACCAGTGATTCGGCGGGGACAGGGGATACTACGGCCCAGCATTTT. The V gene is TRBV24-1, the J gene TRBJ1-5; 10 bases agree with TRBD1. CDR3 length: 17 residues. CDR1 and CDR2 from the germline V gene are KGHDR and SFDVKD. V gave up 2 bases and J gave up 11 bases; unmatched junction bases: 14.

The chain links TRBV5-1 to TRBJ1-2; D possibly corresponds to TRBD1 (5 bases). V dropped 6 bases and J dropped 5 bases, with 11 bases sitting between them. From germline, CDR1 is SGHRS and CDR2 YFSETQ. The CDR3 spans 12 residues. The CDR3 DNA follows: TGCGCCAGCAAGTCGGAGGGGTATGGCTACACCTTC. This encodes CASKSEGYGYTF. The variable domain in full, completed from reference TRBV5-1 and TRBJ1-2, reads KAGVTQTPRYLIKTRGQQVTLSCSPISGHRSVSWYQQTPGQGLQFLFEYFSETQRNKGNFPGRFSGRQFSNSRSEMNVSTLELGDSALYLCASKSEGYGYTFGSGTRLTVV.

The chain links TRBV29-1 to TRBJ2-2; D not certain. V was shortened by 3 bases and J by 7 bases, with 9 bases between the two germline ends. The germline V gene has CDR1 SQVTM and CDR2 ANQGSEA. The CDR3 totals 12 residues. The CDR3 DNA is TGCAGCGTTGATGCGCTTAACGGGGAGCTGTTTTTT. This gives the protein CSVDALNGELFF.

The genes are TRBV27 and TRBJ1-2, with D tentatively TRBD1 (5 bases). CDR3 length: 14 residues. CDR1 is MNHEY, CDR2 SMNVEV, per germline (reference sequence). V gave up 1 base and J gave up 8 bases, with 14 bases separating them. The CDR3: CASSLWVGARGYTF. CDR3 nucleotides: TGTGCCAGCAGTTTATGGGTAGGGGCGCGGGGCTACACCTTC.

This clone was picked up one time. The chain combines TRBV4-2 with TRBJ1-2; D is uncertain. Trimming removed 0 bases from V and 8 bases from J, with 19 bases in between. CDR3 length: 16 residues. Germline CDR1 reads LGHNA; CDR2 reads YNFKEQ. DNA for the CDR3: TGTGCCAGCAGCCAAGAGTACAACCGACACGACGGCGGCTACACCTTC. Its protein product is CASSQEYNRHDGGYTF.

The rearrangement joins TRBV6-5 to TRBJ2-2; 11 bases are shared with TRBD1. CDR1 is MNHEY and CDR2 is SVGAGI in the germline V gene. This CDR3 comprises 14 residues. The J segment lost 7 bases and the V segment lost 4 bases, leaving 2 bases of the junction unmatched. DNA of the CDR3: TGTGCCAGCAGTTGGACAGGGGGCATCGGGGAGCTGTTTTTT. Its translation is CASSWTGGIGELFF.

The chain has TRBV5-1 and TRBJ1-2, with TRBD1 matching over 7 bases. CDR1 and CDR2 from the germline V gene are SGHRS and YFSETQ. The CDR3 runs 15 residues. The J segment lost 5 bases and the V segment lost 0 bases, leaving 7 bases of the junction unmatched. CDR3 DNA sequence: TGCGCCAGCAGCTTGGGTAGGGGGCAAGGTTATGGCTACACCTTC. Protein sequence: CASSLGRGQGYGYTF. The full variable domain, rest sourced from reference TRBV5-1 and TRBJ1-2, is KAGVTQTPRYLIKTRGQQVTLSCSPISGHRSVSWYQQTPGQGLQFLFEYFSETQRNKGNFPGRFSGRQFSNSRSEMNVSTLELGDSALYLCASSLGRGQGYGYTFGSGTRLTVV.

The chain has TRBV14 and TRBJ1-5; 7 positions agree with TRBD1. Germline CDR1 and CDR2: SGHDN and FVKESK. J lost 0 bases, V lost 5 bases, and 4 bases had no gene match. The CDR3 contains 15 residues. In nucleotides, the CDR3 is TGTGCCAGCAGCTACCGGGACAGTAGCAATCAGCCCCAGCATTTT. Its translation: CASSYRDSSNQPQHF.

J is TRBJ2-7 and V is TRBV27; the match to TRBD1 covers 7 bases. This CDR3 spans 15 amino acids. CDR1 is MNHEY, CDR2 SMNVEV, per germline (reference sequence). The V segment lost 0 bases and the J segment 2 bases; nucleotides outside the gene matches: 4. CDR3 loop: CASSLSGQQTYEQYF. CDR3 nucleotides: TGTGCCAGCAGTTTATCGGGACAGCAGACCTACGAGCAGTACTTC.

The J gene is TRBJ2-7, the V gene TRBV27; tentative D call: TRBD1 (5 bases). Trimming removed 2 bases at V and 1 base at J, with 12 bases between. CDR1 MNHEY and CDR2 SMNVEV come from the germline V gene (reference sequence). The CDR3 loop spans 15 amino acids. CDR3 sequence (DNA): TGTGCCAGCAGTTTACTTGGCGACAGATCCTACGAGCAGTACTTC. Translated, it gives CASSLLGDRSYEQYF.

This clone appeared a few times. The V gene is TRBV5-4, the J gene TRBJ2-2, with D possibly matching TRBD1 (5 bases). The CDR3 sequence is 14 residues long. The germline CDR1 and CDR2 sequences are SGHNT and YYREEE (reference sequence). V dropped 4 bases and J dropped 1 base, with 8 bases sitting between them. Here the CDR3 reads CASSLGQNTGELFF. CDR3 bases: TGTGCCAGCAGCCTAGGACAGAACACCGGGGAGCTGTTTTTT.

This chain uses TRBV5-1 with TRBJ1-2, with TRBD1 matching 7 bases. The germline gives CDR1 SGHRS, CDR2 YFSETQ. V was pared by 4 bases and J by 0 bases, with 3 bases of the junction left unmatched. The CDR3 loop spans 14 amino acids. Written as DNA, the CDR3 is TGCGCCAGCAGCCCCGGGACAGCTAACTATGGCTACACCTTC. Residues: CASSPGTANYGYTF.

This chain links TRBV5-1 with TRBJ2-3; maybe TRBD1 (5 bases). CDR3 length: 14 amino acids. Germline assignment: CDR1 SGHRS and CDR2 YFSETQ. Trimming cost V 0 bases and J 3 bases, with 8 bases left between them. Here the CDR3 reads CASSLGRATDTQYF. CDR3 bases: TGCGCCAGCAGCTTGGGCAGGGCTACAGATACGCAGTATTTT.

The V and J genes are TRBV6-4 and TRBJ2-1; D call uncertain. Trimming removed 5 bases at V and 0 bases at J, with 5 bases between. The CDR3 spans 13 residues. Germline values: CDR1 MRHNA, CDR2 SNTAGT. The CDR3 region is CASSQYSYNEQFF. CDR3 coding DNA: TGTGCCAGCAGTCAGTACTCCTACAATGAGCAGTTCTTC.

CDR3 nucleotides: TGTGCCAGCAGTACACTGACAGGGGGCATCACTGAAGCTTTCTTT. Residues: CASSTLTGGITEAFF. The chain has TRBV2 and TRBJ1-1; 10 bases agree with TRBD1. Per the germline V gene, CDR1 is SNHLY and CDR2 is FYNNEI. The J segment lost 4 bases and the V segment lost 5 bases, leaving 7 bases of the junction unmatched. The length of the CDR3 is 15 residues.

This rearrangement joins TRBV7-6 to TRBJ1-2; tentative D call: TRBD1 (6 bases). V shed 6 bases and J shed 0 bases, with 11 bases lying between them. The CDR3 has 14 residues. Germline V lookup: CDR1 SGHVS, CDR2 FNYEAQ. This CDR3 is CASSPGEPNYGYTF. The CDR3, as DNA: TGTGCCAGCAGTCCAGGGGAACCTAACTATGGCTACACCTTC.

A few counts support this clone. The chain recombines TRBV3-1 (or the pseudogene TRBV3-2) with TRBJ2-2; no clear D gene. Germline CDR1 and CDR2: LGHDT and YNNKEL (reference sequence). The CDR3 covers 13 residues. With 6 bases removed from V and 6 bases from J, the gap between germline ends came to 11 bases. The CDR3 DNA follows: TGTGCCAGCAGAGCCCTACCCCCCGGGGAGCTGTTTTTT. Translation: CASRALPPGELFF.

The chain couples TRBV19 to TRBJ2-7; 7 bases align to TRBD1. This CDR3 comprises 14 residues. The ends lost 2 bases at V and 7 bases at J; junction bases unmatched: 8. The germline CDR1 and CDR2 sequences are LNHDA and SQIVND (reference sequence). In DNA, the CDR3 is TGTGCCAGTAGTATAAGACAGGGAAGCGGAGAGCAGTACTTC. Protein product: CASSIRQGSGEQYF.

The rearrangement uses TRBV6-5 and TRBJ2-1; 8 bases fit TRBD2. V lost 7 bases, J lost 1 base, and 6 bases stayed unmatched. Germline lookup yields CDR1 MNHEY and CDR2 SVGAGI. The CDR3 covers 15 residues. Here the CDR3 DNA reads TGTGCCAGCACCTCCGGGGGGGCGTCCTACAATGAGCAGTTCTTC. It is translated as CASTSGGASYNEQFF.

The J gene is TRBJ2-4, the V gene TRBV13, with 8 bases that match TRBD1. Losses at the gene ends were 5 bases for V and 2 bases for J; bases not matched to a gene: 17. CDR1 is PRHDT and CDR2 is FYEKMQ in the germline V gene (reference sequence). The CDR3 has 19 residues. CDR3 amino acids: CASSSWTGSFGRTKNIQYF. DNA of the CDR3: TGTGCCAGCAGCAGTTGGACAGGGTCTTTCGGTCGGACCAAAAACATTCAGTACTTC.

V and J are TRBV19 and TRBJ1-5; a weak D match, TRBD1 (6 bases). Germline assignment: CDR1 LNHDA and CDR2 SQIVND (reference sequence). The CDR3 has 15 amino acids. Trimming took 2 bases from V and 4 from J, leaving 12 bases between them. The CDR3 coding sequence is TGTGCCAGTAGTATAATGGGCAGGGGTAATCAGCCCCAGCATTTT. Its protein is CASSIMGRGNQPQHF.

This chain connects TRBV19 to TRBJ1-4; possibly TRBD1 for D (6 bases). Trimming shortened V by 3 bases and J by 0 bases, and 8 bases separated the two germline ends. Germline CDR1 is LNHDA and CDR2 is SQIVND (reference sequence). This CDR3 has 15 amino acids. CDR3 in amino acids: CASSIGQPTNEKLFF. CDR3 sequence (DNA): TGTGCCAGTAGTATCGGACAGCCAACTAATGAAAAACTGTTTTTT.

The V and J genes are TRBV6-5 and TRBJ1-1; D may be TRBD1 (6 bases). CDR1 and CDR2 (germline): MNHEY, SVGAGI. The CDR3 runs 12 residues. V shed 7 bases and J shed 5 bases, with 11 bases lying between them. DNA of the CDR3: TGTGCCAGCAACTCAGGGGAGACTGAAGCTTTCTTT. Translation gives CASNSGETEAFF.

The CDR3 loop is CATSGPYGYTF. CDR3 bases: TGTGCCACCAGTGGGCCCTATGGCTACACCTTC. The rearrangement uses TRBV24-1 and TRBJ1-2; no firm D call. CDR3 length equals 11 residues. Germline lookup yields CDR1 KGHDR and CDR2 SFDVKD. The ends were cut back, 5 bases at V and 4 bases at J, with 4 bases in the middle.

The genes are TRBV19 and TRBJ2-1; 9 nucleotides line up with TRBD1. Germline V gene sequence: CDR1 LNHDA, CDR2 SQIVND (reference sequence). Trimming at V came to 1 base and at J to 8 bases, leaving 6 bases not matched to a gene. The CDR3 totals 15 residues. CDR3 amino acids: CASSIVQGAGDEQFF. The CDR3 region has the DNA TGTGCCAGTAGTATAGTACAGGGGGCGGGTGATGAGCAGTTCTTC.

The J gene is TRBJ1-3, the V gene TRBV27; 10 nucleotides agree with TRBD1. The ends lost 6 bases at V and 3 bases at J; junction bases unmatched: 5. The CDR3 extends over 15 amino acids. Germline V gives CDR1 MNHEY, CDR2 SMNVEV (reference sequence). CDR3 in amino acids: CASSRDRGIGNTIYF. The CDR3 nucleotides read TGTGCCAGCAGCCGGGACAGGGGTATTGGAAACACCATATATTTT.

The CDR3 is CASSAGLWDTDTQYF. The CDR3 region has the DNA TGTGCCAGCAGCGCGGGACTATGGGACACAGATACGCAGTATTTT. The chain joins TRBV11-2 to TRBJ2-3; 7 nucleotides line up with TRBD2. Germline CDR1 and CDR2: SGHAT and FQNNGV. V lost 5 bases and J lost 2; bases outside the gene matches: 7. The CDR3 has 15 residues. Complete variable domain (other parts from reference TRBV11-2 and TRBJ2-3): EAGVAQSPRYKIIEKRQSVAFWCNPISGHATLYWYQQILGQGPKLLIQFQNNGVVDDSQLPKDRFSAERLKGVDSTLKIQPAKLEDSAVYLCASSAGLWDTDTQYFGPGTRLTVL.

The CDR3 region is CASSDYRTGLRETQYF. The CDR3 DNA reads as TGTGCCAGCTCAGACTACCGGACAGGGTTGAGAGAGACCCAGTACTTC. The rearrangement joins TRBV18 to TRBJ2-5; 8 bases fit TRBD1. The V and J ends lost 5 bases and 4 bases, in that order; junction bases with no gene match: 12. The CDR3 is 16 amino acids. The V gene's germline CDR1 is KGHSH and CDR2 LQKENI. Supplemented by reference TRBV18 and TRBJ2-5, the full variable domain reads NAGVMQNPRHLVRRRGQEARLRCSPMKGHSHVYWYRQLPEEGLKFMVYLQKENIIDESGMPKERFSAEFPKEGPSILRIQQVVRGDSAAYFCASSDYRTGLRETQYFGPGTRLLVL.